This T cell receptor (beta chain) was observed in a study of Ad26.COV2.S vaccination and SARS-CoV-2 variants. Overall study context: This donor came from the COV1001 trial of Ad26.COV2.S.

The CDR3 spans 15 residues. Germline V gives CDR1 SNHLY, CDR2 FYNNEI. Trimming removed 4 bases from V and 3 bases from J, with 13 bases in between. Assay: immunoSEQ multiplex PCR; the TCRdb copy retains only in-frame clones and omits some. The sample consists of roughly 320,000 clones, around 86% of them appearing once. This clone was observed a single time. Treatment meaning: about 20 received Ad26.COV2.S at low or high dose, single or two shots; about 5 received placebo; per-sample allocation not given. Sampling occurred on day 63 after the first vaccine or placebo injection. Adults aged 18-55 years in Boston included the donor.

The chain uses TRBV2 and TRBJ1-5; no clear D. The sequence derives from a person aged 18-60 years who received the Ad26.COV2.S COVID-19 vaccine or a placebo. The sample in question was peripheral blood, obtained in a trial of Ad26.COV2.S vaccine versus placebo. In DNA form, the CDR3 reads TGTGCCAGCAGTGTCGTCCCCCCGACCAATCAGCCCCAGCATTTT. The encoded protein is CASSVVPPTNQPQHF.